This TCR beta chain was observed in a study of T cells after yellow fever vaccination. This clonotype has only a few counts. Antigen unknown. This CDR3 has 14 amino acids. Germline lookup yields CDR1 MGHRA and CDR2 YSYEKL. V was pared by 4 bases and J by 6 bases, with 13 bases between. 5'RACE template switching added a universal primer site and UMIs to TCR cDNA. TCRdb fed the 5' RACE reads into MiXCR, producing one record per CDR3 protein. The table has under 700,000 distinct CDR3 sequences, about 15% seen once. Study-level points and caveats: FACS-sorted repertoires might harbor abundant contaminating clonotypes from the bulk population. Detected again after the booster were most primary-vaccination clones, at roughly 95% CD4 and 88% CD8. Overlap between CD4 and CD8 compartments was detected for a small share of clonotypes.

This chain joins TRBV4-1 and TRBJ2-4; D unresolved. The material was PBMCs, obtained roughly 5 days after the first yellow fever vaccination. The TCR sequence derives from a young man who received the YFV17D yellow fever vaccine. The CDR3 DNA follows: TGCGCCAGCAGCCCCGACTGGACGGTAAACATTCAGTACTTC. It specifies CASSPDWTVNIQYF.